This TCR beta chain was found in a study of shared T cell receptors in the human thymus. Repertoires were generated with immunoSEQ multiplex PCR, while TCRdb's copy carries only in-frame clones and drops some. The table includes approximately 760,000 clones, 70% to 90% detected once. This CDR3 is built from 14 residues. Germline V gene data show CDR1 as MNHNS and CDR2 as SASEGT. The V and J ends lost 8 bases and 4 bases respectively, with 17 bases between them. The same data also contributed to another study, on human thymus T cells. That work states: Thymus was obtained from resections taken during corrective heart surgery. It looked as if thymic and blood repertoires used V and J genes in a biased way.

Material: thymocytes. The sequence was collected from a girl under three years old with a congenital heart defect. This sequence joins TRBV6-1 and TRBJ1-1, with D tentatively TRBD1 (6 bases). The CDR3 nucleotides read TGTGCCAGCCCTCGATCGACAGGTTCCACTGAAGCTTTCTTT. Its protein product is CASPRSTGSTEAFF.